This T cell receptor (beta chain) was sequenced during a study of shared clonotypes between healthy human individuals. Study results and limitations: Generation probabilities were higher for clonotypes shared across all four sorted-subset donors than for unshared ones. Estimated richness was generally greater in naive than memory subsets.

Over several immunoSEQ plates, each subset's genomic DNA was distributed in even portions. This table comes from immunoSEQ multiplex PCR, and its TCRdb copy is limited to in-frame clones, with some not included. The sample gives about 340,000 clones, 70% to 75% of which show up once; more than 9% is in the top ten. In the case of this clone: Its specificity is not known.

This TCR derives from a man aged 25-45 years in good health. Sequencing used memory CD4+ T cells sorted from blood. Regarding subset: CD45RA-negative fraction.

CDR3 nucleotides: TGTGCCAGCAGTCACGGCTCTGGAAACACCATATATTTT. Residues: CASSHGSGNTIYF. The gene calls are TRBV6-5 and TRBJ1-3; D unresolved. The CDR3 is made up of 13 amino acids. Trimming pared 5 bases from V and 0 bases from J, leaving 5 bases between. Germline assignment: CDR1 MNHEY and CDR2 SVGAGI.